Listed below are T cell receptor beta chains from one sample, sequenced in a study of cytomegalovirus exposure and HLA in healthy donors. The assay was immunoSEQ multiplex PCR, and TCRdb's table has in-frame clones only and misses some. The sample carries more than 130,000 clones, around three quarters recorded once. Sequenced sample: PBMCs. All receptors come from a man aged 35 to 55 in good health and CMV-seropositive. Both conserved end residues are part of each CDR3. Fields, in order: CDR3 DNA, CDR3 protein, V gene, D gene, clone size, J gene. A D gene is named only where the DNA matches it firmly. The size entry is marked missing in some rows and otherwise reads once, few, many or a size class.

cdr3_nt: TGCGCCAGCAGCTCGGGACTAGCGGGGACCTACAACACCGGGGAGCTGTTTTTT
cdr3_aa: CASSSGLAGTYNTGELFF
v_call: TRBV5-1
d_call: TRBD2
clone_size: once
j_call: TRBJ2-2

cdr3_nt: TGCAGCGTTGAAGGGACGAGGAGAGGGTCCTACAATGAGCAGTTCTTC
cdr3_aa: CSVEGTRRGSYNEQFF
v_call: TRBV29-1
d_call: -
clone_size: -
j_call: TRBJ2-1

cdr3_nt: TGTGCCAGCAGTTTTTCCCCGGGACAAAACACTGAAGCTTTCTTT
cdr3_aa: CASSFSPGQNTEAFF
v_call: TRBV6-1
d_call: -
clone_size: -
j_call: TRBJ1-1

cdr3_nt: TGTGCCAGTAGTATGGGGCAGGGGGCTAGTCTAGTGTACTTC
cdr3_aa: CASSMGQGASLVYF
v_call: TRBV19
d_call: TRBD1
clone_size: -
j_call: TRBJ2-4

cdr3_nt: TGTGCTAGCAGCTTAGTTGCTAGCGGGGCTGCGAACACCGGGGAGCTGTTTTTT
cdr3_aa: CASSLVASGAANTGELFF
v_call: TRBV7-7
d_call: TRBD2
clone_size: -
j_call: TRBJ2-2

cdr3_nt: TGTGCCAGCAGTGAAGGGCGACAGCCCCAGCATTTT
cdr3_aa: CASSEGRQPQHF
v_call: TRBV25-1
d_call: -
clone_size: -
j_call: TRBJ1-5

cdr3_nt: TGTGCCAGCAGTGAAACGGGACAGTACACCGGGGAGCTGTTTTTT
cdr3_aa: CASSETGQYTGELFF
v_call: TRBV6-1
d_call: TRBD1
clone_size: -
j_call: TRBJ2-2

cdr3_nt: TGTGCCAGCATTGGACAGTTGAACTATGGCTACACCTTC
cdr3_aa: CASIGQLNYGYTF
v_call: TRBV28
d_call: -
clone_size: -
j_call: TRBJ1-2

cdr3_nt: TGTGCCAGCAGCCCGTGGGGGCTCAACTATGGCTACACCTTC
cdr3_aa: CASSPWGLNYGYTF
v_call: TRBV9
d_call: -
clone_size: -
j_call: TRBJ1-2

cdr3_nt: TGTGCCAGCAGCCAAGGGTCTAGCCCTGCCTACGAGCAGTACTTC
cdr3_aa: CASSQGSSPAYEQYF
v_call: TRBV4-2
d_call: -
clone_size: -
j_call: TRBJ2-7

cdr3_nt: TGTGCCAGCAGCTTAGGCGGGGACGCGGCCAACTATGGCTACACCTTC
cdr3_aa: CASSLGGDAANYGYTF
v_call: TRBV11-2
d_call: -
clone_size: few
j_call: TRBJ1-2